This T cell receptor (beta chain) appears in the sequencing data of a study of cytomegalovirus exposure and HLA in healthy donors (TCRdb year 2017). Background on the whole study: An earlier analysis of fewer than 750 of the donors reported 276 Gb of sequence data and roughly 120 million unique TCR beta sequences obtained from 180 million or so T cells. In an earlier analysis of 587 of the donors, high-throughput TCR beta sequencing was used to judge whether each TCR beta V gene segment behaved as functional or pseudogenic. Rather than using new phenotypic data, the later analysis identified candidate immune exposures from TCR beta sequences and from how often those sequences occurred across donors. The study aimed to test whether signatures of past pathogen exposure could be identified by cataloging public T cell receptors. All discovery cohort repertoires had been generated on a single sequencing platform. A separate validation cohort of over 95 different subjects was used in addition to the 666-subject first cohort. To predict cytomegalovirus infection status, the study brought together high-throughput TCR immunosequencing, statistical association of individual TCRs with disease status, and machine learning. A later genetic analysis took genome-wide SNP genotypes for about three fifths of the 666 donors and used that subset as a discovery cohort. Typing coverage differed by locus: A, B, C, DRB1 and DQB1 were typed in about 629-630 donors, DQA1 in approximately 520, DPA1 in some 570, and DPB1 in just under 490. The study used immunosequencing to profile the T cell repertoires of 666 subjects and linked those repertoires to cytomegalovirus serostatus. Of the 300 to 500 genotyped donors, approximately 81% were placed in the genetic ancestry cluster associated with self-reported Caucasian donors. Four or five DR-DQ haplotypes were handled as single units for association and clustering, since linkage in the cohort was strong. In a later analysis, previously published TCR beta repertoires from 500 to 750 donors were re-analyzed and high-resolution HLA genotyping was added so that TCR occurrence patterns could be studied. Approximately 310 gigabases of sequencing data and approximately 80 million unique TCR sequences were included in an early release covering about 600 HLA-typed donors. On average, around 230,000 unique TCR beta nucleotide sequences were sequenced per donor among some 420 genotyped donors of the cohort, with roughly 18% of those sequences being non-productive. Both class I and class II loci were covered by HLA typing, at four-digit resolution. Donor age, sex, ethnicity and CMV serostatus were compiled together with the repertoire data.

About this clone: No cognate antigen has been identified for it. No much larger clone is present one base from it, and per-base qualities are unavailable.

The full study reports these points: Several of the top co-occurrence clusters appeared to be linked to parvovirus B19, influenza, CMV and Epstein-Barr virus, according to a later analysis. When HLA alleles, especially DR and DQ, strongly co-occurred, TCR associations were difficult to assign to individual alleles. Some IMGT-functional V segments, including TRBV6-2 and TRBV6-3, could not be distinguished by the 87-base-pair reads and were therefore excluded. Broadly in line with IMGT annotations, most TCR beta V segments showed up in productive rearrangements about 87% or about 30% of the time in an earlier analysis of some 590 of the donors. According to the authors, the approach could potentially be generalized to other disease states and immunological phenotypes. Three of the identified cytomegalovirus-associated TCR beta chains were confirmed in vitro to be specific for cytomegalovirus antigens. Presence/absence analyses assumed roughly uniform sequencing depth across donors, an assumption that may not hold. An association between a missense DCLRE1C variant and V-gene and J-gene trimming of TCR beta chains was found in a later genetic analysis and replicated in an independent cohort. Because HLA typing was missing for some donors at each locus, association tests included only the typed subset. Correlated functional status among segregating V segments might be attributable to linkage disequilibrium, but an unknown experimental factor could not be ruled out. In a later analysis, HLA-associated TCR beta chains showed more clonal expansion and lower generation probabilities than non-associated chains that were equally common. A later analysis associated approximately 17,000 TCR beta sequences with specific HLA alleles at a false discovery rate of 0.05. A group of highly shared sequence variants was considered likely to be a technical artifact of the sequencing pipeline. Cytomegalovirus status was reported to be diagnosed by the classifier with high specificity and sensitivity in both the original and validation cohorts. This cohort had only TCR beta chains sequenced, and the lack of alpha or paired-chain data limited which features could be detected. In a later analysis, most CMV-associated TCR beta chains were found to appear HLA-restricted, with HLA associations seemingly driven largely by CMV exposure. The study listed approximately 160 TCR beta chains as associated with cytomegalovirus. Immune exposure information for the cohort was limited to CMV serostatus. A further reported finding was that TCR beta sequences accurately predicted the HLA-A and HLA-B alleles for most subjects in the first cohort. In a later analysis, TCR association rates were found to vary across HLA loci, with the most associated TCRs seen for DRB1 alleles and the fewest for HLA-C alleles. While some public TCRs were present in many individuals, most TCR sequences turned up only very rarely across donors. Compared with the approximately 600-donor mean, donors in an Asian-associated ancestry cluster had fewer N-insertions in productive TCRs, according to a later genetic analysis. The earlier analysis of approximately 590 of the donors excluded approximately 15 rarely observed V segments, including chromosome 9 orphons, because counts were too low.

The library was generated by the immunoSEQ multiplex PCR assay. For the multiplex PCR, a mixture combining 60 forward primers for TCR Vbeta segments and 13 reverse primers for TCR Jbeta segments was used. A multiplex PCR assay on genomic DNA amplified the CDR3 region of rearranged TCR beta genes. The Illumina HiSeq System was used to sequence the amplified TCR beta libraries as 87-base-pair reads. On the study's bioinformatics: A later analysis tallied 75 million to 95 million unique TCR beta chains across the 610 or so repertoires, and 10 million to 11 million of those chains were shared by two or more donors. Raw reads were error-corrected and collapsed into unique sequences by a nearest-neighbor algorithm in which closely related sequences were merged to remove PCR and sequencing errors. To assign V, D and J gene segments, CDR3 sequences were aligned to IMGT reference sequences. For a sequence to be retained, a match of at least six nucleotides was required to both a V gene segment and a J gene segment. A rearrangement was called productive if the CDR3 had no stop codons and remained in frame with V and J, and every other rearrangement was called non-productive. CDR3 was defined according to IMGT convention as the region running from the second conserved V-encoded cysteine to the conserved J-encoded phenylalanine. Sequences without an unambiguous match to a single V gene segment were excluded from the earlier analysis of a few hundred of the donors. In an earlier analysis of 450 to 750 of the donors, a V segment was called functional when productive rearrangements were above 56.7%, and segregating when the standard deviation between donors exceeded 5%. A statistical classification framework was developed to diagnose cytomegalovirus status using the catalog of TCR beta chain sequences. In a later analysis, TCR nucleotide sequences were compared against IMGT/GENE-DB human TR gene sequences so that V and J genes could be assigned. A later analysis assigned CDR3 sequences and most-parsimonious VDJ recombination scenarios with the TCRdist pipeline. A later analysis defined each TCR beta chain by its CDR3 amino acid sequence plus V-gene family, and excluded reads lacking a unique V-gene family. A later analysis removed 592 highly shared, low-generation-probability nucleotide sequences to deal with suspected cross-contamination and a sequencing artifact. In a later analysis, a clonal expansion index for each public chain was calculated from normalized within-repertoire ranks of inferred template counts. In a later analysis, generation probabilities were computed using a VDJ recombination model fitted to out-of-frame rearrangements, and the results were checked against IGoR. In a later analysis, TCR-TCR, TCR-HLA and TCR-CMV co-occurrence was scored with hypergeometric tests, and a repertoire-size bias correction was applied to TCR pairs. False discovery rates were estimated in a later analysis by permuting HLA or CMV assignments 20 times. In a later analysis, co-occurring TCRs were grouped using DBSCAN, and TCRdist sequence similarity was added for clustering within HLA-allele-positive subsets. For co-occurrence clustering, repertoires with fewer than 30,000 or more than 120,000 public chains were excluded, along with five repertoires with anomalous nucleotide sharing. Not all clones reach the TCRdb copy of this immuneACCESS table, which keeps in-frame sequences only. Checked studies attribute under half of the gap to unresolved V genes and leave the rest unexplained. That table supplies the V and J calls and clone size; D and trimming were determined from the DNA. This sample comprises about 160,000 clones, more than 75% of them detected only once. About 1.6% of the sample rests with the top ten.

Reading from cysteine to phenylalanine, the CDR3 counts 18 amino acids. The kept DNA is CDR3 alone, 54 bases in frame from the first base. CDR1 and CDR2 (ENHRY, SYGVKD) derive from the germline V gene. Germline trimming: 5 bases from V, 1 base from J; junction bases outside gene matches: 13. The cohort consisted of 600 to 700 healthy bone marrow donors. At the time of sampling, all cohort members were nominally healthy, though unrecorded immune exposures were likely present. The donor tested CMV seropositive, placing the donor among the 289 seropositive members of the cohort. Each donor provided a peripheral blood sample, and peripheral blood mononuclear cells were used for TCR beta sequencing. The Qiagen DNeasy Blood Extraction Kit was used to extract genomic DNA from the blood cell samples.

Recombination joined TRBV10-3 with TRBJ2-3, with 9 bases in between that match TRBD1. The sequence derives from a girl under 18 in good health and CMV-seropositive. Sequencing used PBMCs. The CDR3 corresponds to CAISSGQGTGWGTDTQYF. The DNA sequence reads TGTGCCATCAGTTCGGGACAGGGTACCGGTTGGGGCACAGATACGCAGTATTTT.